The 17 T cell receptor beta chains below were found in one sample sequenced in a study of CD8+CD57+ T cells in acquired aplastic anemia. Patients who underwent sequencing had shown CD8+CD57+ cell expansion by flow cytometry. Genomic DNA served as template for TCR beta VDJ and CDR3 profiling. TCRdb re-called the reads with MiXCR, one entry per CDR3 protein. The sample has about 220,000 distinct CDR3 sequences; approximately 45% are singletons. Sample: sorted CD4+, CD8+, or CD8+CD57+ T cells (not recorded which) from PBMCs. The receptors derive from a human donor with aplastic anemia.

In DNA form, the CDR3 reads TGCAGCGTTGAGCTCATCACTGCTTGGGACAACCAAGAGACCCAGTACTTC. It specifies CSVELITAWDNQETQYF. The gene calls are TRBV29-1 and TRBJ2-5; perhaps TRBD1 as D (6 bases). The V and J ends lost 3 bases and 0 bases respectively, with 20 bases between them. Germline loops: CDR1 SQVTM, CDR2 ANQGSEA. The CDR3 has 17 residues.

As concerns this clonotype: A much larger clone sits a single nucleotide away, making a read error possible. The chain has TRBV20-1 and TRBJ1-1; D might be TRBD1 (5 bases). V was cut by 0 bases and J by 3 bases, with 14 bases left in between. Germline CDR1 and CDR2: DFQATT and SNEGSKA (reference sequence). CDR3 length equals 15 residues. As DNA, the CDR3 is TGCAGTGCTAGAGATTACACAGGAGAGGACACTGAAGCTTTCTTT. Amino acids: CSARDYTGEDTEAFF.

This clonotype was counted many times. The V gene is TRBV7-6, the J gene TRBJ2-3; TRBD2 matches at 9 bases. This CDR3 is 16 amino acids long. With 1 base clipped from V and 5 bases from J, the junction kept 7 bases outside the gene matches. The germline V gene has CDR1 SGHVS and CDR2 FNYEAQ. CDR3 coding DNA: TGTGCCAGCAGCTTAGAAAGCGGGAGGAAGTTAGATACGCAGTATTTT. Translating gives CASSLESGRKLDTQYF.

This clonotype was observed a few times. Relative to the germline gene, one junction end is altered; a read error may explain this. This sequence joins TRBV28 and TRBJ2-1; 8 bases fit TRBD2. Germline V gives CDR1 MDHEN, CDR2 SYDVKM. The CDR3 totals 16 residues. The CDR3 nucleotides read TGTGCCATCAGTGCCCAAGCGGGGGCCATTTACAATGAGCAGTTCTTC. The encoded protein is CAISAQAGAIYNEQFF.

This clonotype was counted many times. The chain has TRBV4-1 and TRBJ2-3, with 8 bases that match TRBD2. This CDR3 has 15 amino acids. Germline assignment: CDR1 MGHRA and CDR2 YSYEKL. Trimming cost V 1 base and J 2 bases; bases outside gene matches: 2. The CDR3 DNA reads TGCGCCAGCAGCCAAGCGGGAGGGTTCACAGATACGCAGTATTTT. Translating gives CASSQAGGFTDTQYF.

For the CDR3, the DNA is TGCGCCAGCATTAGGAGGGGACAGGGAGAACCTAGGGAGAAGGCAGATACGCAGTATTTT. Protein product: CASIRRGQGEPREKADTQYF. The chain combines TRBV10-1 with TRBJ2-3; 9 positions match TRBD1. Germline values: CDR1 WNHNN, CDR2 SYGVQD (reference sequence). The V gene end was trimmed by 7 bases and the J gene end by 4 bases; junction bases not matched to a gene: 24. This CDR3 contains 20 residues.

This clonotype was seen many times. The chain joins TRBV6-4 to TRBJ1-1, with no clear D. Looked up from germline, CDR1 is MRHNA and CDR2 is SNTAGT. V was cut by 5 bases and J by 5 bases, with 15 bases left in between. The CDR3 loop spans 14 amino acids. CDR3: CASSPAGRGTEAFF. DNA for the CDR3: TGTGCCAGCAGTCCAGCTGGTCGGGGAACTGAAGCTTTCTTT.

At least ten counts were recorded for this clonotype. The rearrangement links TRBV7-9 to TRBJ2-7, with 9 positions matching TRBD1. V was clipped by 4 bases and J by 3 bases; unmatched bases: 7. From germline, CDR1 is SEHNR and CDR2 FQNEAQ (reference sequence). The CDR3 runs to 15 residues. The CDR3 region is CASSSTGQGSYEQYF. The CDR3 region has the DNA TGTGCCAGCAGCTCAACGGGACAGGGAAGCTACGAGCAGTACTTC.

The CDR3 reads CASGGSVETQYF. Here the CDR3 DNA reads TGCGCCAGCGGGGGGTCGGTGGAGACCCAGTACTTC. The chain uses TRBV10-2 and TRBJ2-5; tentative D call: TRBD2 (6 bases). The CDR3 sequence is 12 residues long. Trimming removed 8 bases at V and 5 bases at J, with 12 bases between. From germline, CDR1 is WSHSY and CDR2 SAAADI.

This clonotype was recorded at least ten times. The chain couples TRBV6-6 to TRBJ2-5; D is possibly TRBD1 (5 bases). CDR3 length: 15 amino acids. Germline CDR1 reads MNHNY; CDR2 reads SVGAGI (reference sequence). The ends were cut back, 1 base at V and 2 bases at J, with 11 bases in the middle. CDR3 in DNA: TGTGCCAGCAGTTACTATCGGACATCACAAGAGACCCAGTACTTC. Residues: CASSYYRTSQETQYF.

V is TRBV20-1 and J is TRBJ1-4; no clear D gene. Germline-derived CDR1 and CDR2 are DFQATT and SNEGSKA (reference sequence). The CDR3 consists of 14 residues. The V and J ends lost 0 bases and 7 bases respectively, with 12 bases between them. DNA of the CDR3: TGCAGTGCTAGAGATCCCAGCGGTTCTGAAAAACTGTTTTTT. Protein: CSARDPSGSEKLFF.

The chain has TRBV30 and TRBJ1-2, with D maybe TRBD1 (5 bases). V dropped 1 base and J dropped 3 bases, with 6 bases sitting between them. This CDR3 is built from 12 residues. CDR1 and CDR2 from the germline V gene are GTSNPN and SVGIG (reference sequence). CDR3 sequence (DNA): TGTGCCTGGAGTGGAGGGGACTATGGCTACACCTTC. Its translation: CAWSGGDYGYTF.

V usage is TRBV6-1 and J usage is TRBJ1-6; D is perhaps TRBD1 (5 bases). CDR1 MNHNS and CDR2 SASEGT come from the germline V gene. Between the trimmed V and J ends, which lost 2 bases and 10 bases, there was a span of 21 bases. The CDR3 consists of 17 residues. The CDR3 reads CASSEFMRGTARSPLHF. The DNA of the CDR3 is TGTGCCAGCAGTGAATTCATGAGGGGAACTGCGAGGTCACCCCTCCACTTT.

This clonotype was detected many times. CDR3: CASRAAGGGQPQHF. The CDR3 nucleotides read TGTGCCAGCAGGGCGGCAGGGGGAGGACAGCCCCAGCATTTT. The V and J genes are TRBV6-1 and TRBJ1-5, with 7 bases lining up with TRBD1. J lost 7 bases, V lost 6 bases, and 9 bases had no gene match. There are 14 residues in the CDR3. Looked up from germline, CDR1 is MNHNS and CDR2 is SASEGT.

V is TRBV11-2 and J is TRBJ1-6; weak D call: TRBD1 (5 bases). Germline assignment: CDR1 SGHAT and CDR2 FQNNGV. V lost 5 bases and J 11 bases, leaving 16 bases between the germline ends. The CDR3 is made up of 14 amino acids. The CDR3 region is CASSPGVVLTPLHF. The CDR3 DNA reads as TGTGCCAGCAGCCCGGGGGTCGTTTTGACACCCCTCCACTTT.

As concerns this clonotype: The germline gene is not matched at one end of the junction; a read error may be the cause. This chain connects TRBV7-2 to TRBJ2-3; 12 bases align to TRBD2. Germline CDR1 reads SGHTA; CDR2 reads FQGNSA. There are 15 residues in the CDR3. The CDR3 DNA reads TGTGCCAGCAGATTAGGACTAGCGGGGAGCGATGAGCAGTATTTT. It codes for CASRLGLAGSDEQYF.

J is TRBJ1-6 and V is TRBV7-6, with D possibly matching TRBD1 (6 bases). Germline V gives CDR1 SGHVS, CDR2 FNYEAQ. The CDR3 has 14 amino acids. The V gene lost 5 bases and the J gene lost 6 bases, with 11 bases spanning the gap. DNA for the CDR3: TGTGCCAGCAGCCTAAGCAGGGGTAATTCACCCCTCCACTTT. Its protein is CASSLSRGNSPLHF.